This T cell receptor (beta chain) appears in the sequencing data of a study of CD8 T cells in ankylosing spondylitis. Study outcomes and limitations: For ankylosing spondylitis blood, a TCR beta motif of 7 to 9 highly homologous variants appeared characteristic.

For TCR beta, libraries came from quantitative 5'-RACE with molecular barcodes. In TCRdb, the 5' RACE reads were re-called with MiXCR into one record per CDR3 protein. The table has 670,000 or so distinct CDR3 sequences, under 20% seen once. The table lists this clonotype with a few counts. Its antigen is not known. Germline V gene sequence: CDR1 SQVTM, CDR2 ANQGSEA. The CDR3 has 12 amino acids. V lost 6 bases and J lost 0, with 8 bases in between. Sequences were obtained from blood, either unsorted or a sorted T cell fraction (not recorded which). V and J are TRBV29-1 and TRBJ1-1; D gene unclear. The clonotype originates from a male donor with ankylosing spondylitis. CDR3 DNA: TGCAGCGTCGCCCACCTGAACACTGAAGCTTTCTTT. It codes for CSVAHLNTEAFF.